The 13 T cell receptor beta chains in this list originate from one sample, sequenced in a study of blood T cell repertoires in COVID-19. Using immunoSEQ multiplex PCR, the repertoire was profiled, and TCRdb retains in-frame clones only, with some absent. The profile covers about 120,000 clones, with around 84% appearing a single time and 10% to 15% taken by the ten largest. Material: peripheral blood. The receptors stem from a human donor in a cohort sampled during active COVID-19.

The J gene is TRBJ2-6, the V gene TRBV5-6, with D perhaps matching TRBD2 (7 bases). The V end lost 4 bases, the J end lost 0 bases, and 17 bases lay between the germline ends. This CDR3 has 18 amino acids. CDR1 and CDR2 from the germline V gene are SGHDT and YYEEEE. The CDR3 nucleotides read TGTGCCAGCAGCCCACCCGGGGGAGGGGGCTCTGGGGCCAACGTCCTGACTTTC. It encodes CASSPPGGGGSGANVLTF.

This sequence joins TRBV7-9 and TRBJ2-1, with 11 bases lining up with TRBD2. Germline CDR1 reads SEHNR; CDR2 reads FQNEAQ (reference sequence). Trimming cost V 4 bases and J 5 bases; bases outside gene matches: 4. The CDR3 is 15 amino acids. This CDR3 is CASSSRLAGNNEQFF. In nucleotides, the CDR3 is TGTGCCAGCAGCTCCAGACTAGCGGGGAACAATGAGCAGTTCTTC.

This chain joins TRBV28 and TRBJ1-1; D is unclear. Germline lookup yields CDR1 MDHEN and CDR2 SYDVKM. Trimming removed 4 bases at V and 1 base at J, with 10 bases between. The length of the CDR3 is 14 residues. CDR3 region: CASSSRVPNTEAFF. The CDR3 DNA follows: TGTGCCAGCAGTTCCCGGGTCCCGAACACTGAAGCTTTCTTT.

This chain uses TRBV7-2 with TRBJ2-2; tentative D call: TRBD2 (6 bases). The CDR3 loop spans 13 amino acids. The germline V gene has CDR1 SGHTA and CDR2 FQGNSA. V was shortened by 5 bases and J by 9 bases, with 13 bases between the two germline ends. The CDR3 loop is CASSVAGGRELFF. CDR3 bases: TGTGCCAGCAGCGTGGCAGGAGGGCGGGAGCTGTTTTTT.

The V and J genes are TRBV19 and TRBJ2-7; D may be TRBD1 (7 bases). Trimming removed 3 bases at V and 1 base at J, with 13 bases between. The CDR3 is made up of 15 amino acids. CDR1 and CDR2 (germline): LNHDA, SQIVND (reference sequence). CDR3 in DNA: TGTGCCAGTAGTATTGCGCAGGGGGGTTCCTACGAGCAGTACTTC. Translated: CASSIAQGGSYEQYF.

The V and J genes are TRBV9 and TRBJ1-2; D is undetermined. Per the germline V gene, CDR1 is SGDLS and CDR2 is YYNGEE. The CDR3 length is 16 residues. V gave up 4 bases and J gave up 7 bases, with 23 bases separating them. The CDR3 loop reads CASSPLGTGVFGGYTF. CDR3 nucleotides: TGTGCCAGCAGCCCCCTAGGAACCGGAGTGTTTGGTGGCTACACCTTC. Based on the CDR3 plus reference TRBV9 and TRBJ1-2, the full variable domain is DSGVTQTPKHLITATGQRVTLRCSPRSGDLSVYWYQQSLDQGLQFLIQYYNGEERAKGNILERFSAQQFPDLHSELNLSSLELGDSALYFCASSPLGTGVFGGYTFGSGTRLTVV.

The chain links TRBV6-6 to TRBJ2-2, with 7 positions matching TRBD1. Germline CDR1 is MNHNY and CDR2 is SVGAGI (reference sequence). CDR3 length equals 15 residues. The ends lost 7 bases at V and 0 bases at J; junction bases unmatched: 5. The CDR3 sequence: CASNYRGTNTGELFF. The CDR3 DNA reads TGTGCCAGCAACTACAGGGGAACGAACACCGGGGAGCTGTTTTTT.

This clone was picked up a small number of times. V usage is TRBV5-1 and J usage is TRBJ1-3; TRBD1 agrees at 7 bases. Germline values: CDR1 SGHRS, CDR2 YFSETQ. V dropped 3 bases and J dropped 1; count of bases not matched to a gene: 13. The CDR3 has 18 amino acids. CDR3: CASSYKGASTSSGNTIYF. The CDR3 DNA is TGCGCCAGCAGCTATAAGGGGGCCTCTACTTCGTCTGGAAACACCATATATTTT.

In this sample, this clone turned up a few times. CDR3 sequence: CASSFVGGGSPLHF. The CDR3 coding sequence is TGTGCCAGCAGTTTTGTAGGGGGCGGTTCACCCCTCCACTTT. The J gene is TRBJ1-6, the V gene TRBV28; 7 nucleotides match TRBD1. This CDR3 region has 14 residues. Trimming took 3 bases from V and 9 from J; bases not matched to a gene: 5. CDR1 is MDHEN, CDR2 SYDVKM, per germline.

This clone has at least ten counts. The chain uses TRBV5-1 and TRBJ2-2; a weak D match, TRBD1 (5 bases). Trimming left V 0 bases short and J 3 bases short, with 6 bases between. This CDR3 has 14 residues. Germline CDR1 reads SGHRS; CDR2 reads YFSETQ. CDR3 residues: CASSLGQYTGELFF. The CDR3 DNA is TGCGCCAGCAGCTTGGGACAGTACACCGGGGAGCTGTTTTTT.

This sequence joins TRBV19 and TRBJ1-5; unclear D gene. The length of the CDR3 is 14 residues. V was clipped by 10 bases and J by 4 bases, with 17 bases between them. The germline CDR1 and CDR2 sequences are LNHDA and SQIVND (reference sequence). The CDR3 region is CATKSAVGNQPQHF. Written as DNA, the CDR3 is TGTGCCACCAAAAGCGCGGTCGGAAATCAGCCCCAGCATTTT.

This chain joins TRBV7-8 and TRBJ2-1; 7 bases line up with TRBD1. V shed 5 bases and J 4 bases; nucleotides not matched to a gene: 8. CDR3 length equals 15 residues. CDR1 is SGHVS, CDR2 FQNEAQ, per germline. CDR3 in DNA: TGTGCCAGCAGCCCGATGACAGGGCGATACAATGAGCAGTTCTTC. Protein: CASSPMTGRYNEQFF.

The V gene is TRBV20-1, the J gene TRBJ2-3, with 9 positions matching TRBD2. The CDR3 consists of 15 residues. Losses at the gene ends were 3 bases for V and 5 bases for J; bases not matched to a gene: 9. The germline V gene has CDR1 DFQATT and CDR2 SNEGSKA (reference sequence). CDR3 nucleotide sequence: TGCAGTGCTAGTGACGTAGCGGGGGTTGGAGATACGCAGTATTTT. It specifies CSASDVAGVGDTQYF.